These T cell receptor beta chains were read from a single sample in a study of PD-L1 blockade in urothelial cancer. Data came from immunoSEQ multiplex PCR; TCRdb stores just in-frame clones and leaves some out. The table has tens of thousands of clones, 84% seen once. The sample was PBMCs, taken around atezolizumab (anti-PD-L1) treatment. These receptors all stem from a man aged 40-49 years with urothelial cancer. The conserved cysteine and the conserved F or W are not part of the CDR3 here. Expanded clones are given a class, and other clones once, few, many or no size at all.

V: TRBV5-1
length: 13
J: TRBJ2-7
size: NA
CDR3: ASSRGTSGTYEQY

V: TRBV19
length: 11
J: TRBJ1-3
size: NA
CDR3: ASGQGSGNTIY

V: TRBV5-1
length: 15
J: TRBJ2-1
size: once
CDR3: ASSSGLAADVYNEQF

V: TRBV5-5
length: 15
J: TRBJ1-2
size: NA
CDR3: ASSLSPPGQGPYGYT

V: TRBV7-2
length: 14
J: TRBJ2-1
size: NA
CDR3: ASSSQGVAGRNEQF

V: TRBV4-2
length: 15
J: TRBJ2-7
size: NA
CDR3: ASSQDGTSPSSYEQY

V: TRBV5-4
length: 15
J: TRBJ2-1
size: NA
CDR3: ASSLSATGGWNNEQF

V: TRBV30
length: 12
J: TRBJ2-7
size: NA
CDR3: AWMDVGQTYEQY

V: TRBV5-8
length: 12
J: TRBJ1-1
size: NA
CDR3: ASSPTGLRTEAF

V: TRBV6-4
length: 13
J: TRBJ2-3
size: few
CDR3: ASSRLAGDTDTQY

V: TRBV28
length: 12
J: TRBJ2-5
size: once
CDR3: ASSLSGGRETQY

V: TRBV10-3
length: 16
J: TRBJ2-6
size: NA
CDR3: AISPRDSPYSGANVLT

V: TRBV4-1
length: 17
J: TRBJ2-1
size: NA
CDR3: ASSQDRTRTSGSPRQQF

V: TRBV19
length: 12
J: TRBJ1-1
size: few
CDR3: ASSLRQGQTEAF

V: TRBV13
length: 14
J: TRBJ2-5
size: NA
CDR3: ASSRNRAPSGETQY

V: TRBV5-6
length: 13
J: TRBJ1-2
size: NA
CDR3: ASSLDRDGFYGYT

V: TRBV5-6
length: 12
J: TRBJ2-7
size: NA
CDR3: ASSRTGQFYEQY

V: TRBV28
length: 13
J: TRBJ2-7
size: NA
CDR3: ASRVYRGGSYEQY

V: TRBV7-9
length: 12
J: TRBJ1-3
size: NA
CDR3: ASSLSRSGNTIY

V: TRBV4-2
length: 11
J: TRBJ2-7
size: NA
CDR3: ASSRGFSGEQY

V: TRBV28
length: 14
J: TRBJ2-7
size: NA
CDR3: ASSPSRGRRLPEQY

V: TRBV10-3
length: 15
J: TRBJ1-4
size: medium-sized
CDR3: AISVGGEGATNEKLF

V: TRBV4-1
length: 13
J: TRBJ2-2
size: NA
CDR3: ASSQASGIPGELF

V: TRBV28
length: 11
J: TRBJ1-2
size: NA
CDR3: ASSTRQNYGYT

V: TRBV29-1
length: 11
J: TRBJ2-7
size: NA
CDR3: SVEGRGAYEQY

V: TRBV11-2
length: 16
J: TRBJ2-6
size: NA
CDR3: ASTKTGGDLSGANVLT

V: TRBV7-3
length: 11
J: TRBJ1-1
size: NA
CDR3: ASSLQEDTEAF

V: TRBV18
length: 15
J: TRBJ1-3
size: NA
CDR3: ASSPTPQGAGGNTIY

V: TRBV19
length: 13
J: TRBJ2-3
size: NA
CDR3: ASSGTGGGTDTQY

V: TRBV19
length: 14
J: TRBJ1-1
size: NA
CDR3: ASSIGKGVRNTEAF

V: TRBV10-3
length: 14
J: TRBJ1-2
size: few
CDR3: AIREPRQGVNYGYT

V: TRBV5-8
length: 17
J: TRBJ1-3
size: few
CDR3: ASSPNAGQGFISGNTIY

V: TRBV19
length: 10
J: TRBJ2-7
size: NA
CDR3: ASSSRGDPQY

V: TRBV9
length: 12
J: TRBJ2-5
size: once
CDR3: ASSVGTSAETQY

V: TRBV19
length: 13
J: TRBJ2-5
size: NA
CDR3: ASSIGRTLQETQY

V: TRBV4-3
length: 12
J: TRBJ1-2
size: NA
CDR3: ASSRAGQTYGYT

V: TRBV29-1
length: 11
J: TRBJ1-1
size: few
CDR3: SGSGHGAPEAF

V: TRBV4-1
length: 13
J: TRBJ1-2
size: NA
CDR3: ASSPTGGVIYGYT

V: TRBV10-3
length: 10
J: TRBJ2-3
size: NA
CDR3: AISAAGDTQY

V: TRBV7-9
length: 14
J: TRBJ1-2
size: NA
CDR3: ASSSLTGPLNYGYT

V: TRBV9
length: 11
J: TRBJ1-2
size: NA
CDR3: ASSVEGATGYT

V: TRBV28
length: 13
J: TRBJ1-2
size: NA
CDR3: ASSLQGRERDGYT

V: TRBV28
length: 12
J: TRBJ2-1
size: once
CDR3: AGARSSGNNEQF

V: TRBV10-3
length: 14
J: TRBJ2-3
size: NA
CDR3: AIRPDRGEVTDTQY

V: TRBV4-2
length: 13
J: TRBJ1-1
size: NA
CDR3: ASSQAGQGSPEAF

V: TRBV25-1
length: 10
J: TRBJ2-7
size: NA
CDR3: ASRLGSYEQY

V: TRBV6-5
length: 11
J: TRBJ1-1
size: NA
CDR3: ASRRGVGTEAF

V: TRBV9
length: 14
J: TRBJ2-3
size: few
CDR3: ASSVGPLAGFDTQY

V: TRBV6-1
length: 12
J: TRBJ2-7
size: NA
CDR3: ASRPSGGSYEQY

V: TRBV5-4
length: 15
J: TRBJ2-3
size: NA
CDR3: ASSPAAGRQGTDTQY

V: TRBV19
length: 11
J: TRBJ2-7
size: NA
CDR3: ASSMQGAYEQY

V: TRBV6-5
length: 13
J: TRBJ2-2
size: NA
CDR3: ASRRLAANTGELF

V: TRBV13
length: 11
J: TRBJ2-3
size: few
CDR3: ASSETNQGTQY

V: TRBV4-1
length: 15
J: TRBJ1-1
size: NA
CDR3: ASSQVLIRALRTEAF

V: TRBV7-7
length: 11
J: TRBJ2-1
size: once
CDR3: ASSSGSYNEQF

V: TRBV28
length: 12
J: TRBJ2-1
size: NA
CDR3: ASGPSGTYNEQF

V: TRBV5-1
length: 13
J: TRBJ2-5
size: NA
CDR3: ASRYPRGSQETQY

V: TRBV30
length: 12
J: TRBJ2-2
size: NA
CDR3: AWRALADTGELF

V: TRBV15
length: 12
J: TRBJ1-1
size: NA
CDR3: ATSRGGPNTEAF